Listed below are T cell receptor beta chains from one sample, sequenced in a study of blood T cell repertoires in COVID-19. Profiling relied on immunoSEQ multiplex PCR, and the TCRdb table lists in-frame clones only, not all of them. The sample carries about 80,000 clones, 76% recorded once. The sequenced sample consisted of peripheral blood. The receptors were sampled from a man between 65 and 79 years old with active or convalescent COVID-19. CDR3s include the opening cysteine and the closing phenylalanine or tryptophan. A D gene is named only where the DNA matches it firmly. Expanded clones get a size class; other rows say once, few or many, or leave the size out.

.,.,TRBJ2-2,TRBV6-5,CASKDPRVTGELFF
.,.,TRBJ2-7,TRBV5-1,CASSLGLRADGVEQYF
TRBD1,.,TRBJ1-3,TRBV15,CATSRQGGGGNTIYF
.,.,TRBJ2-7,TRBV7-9,CASSLQGSEQYF
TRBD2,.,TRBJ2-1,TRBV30,CAWERTSGHNEQFF
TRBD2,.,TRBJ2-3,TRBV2,CASSPSGGDTQYF
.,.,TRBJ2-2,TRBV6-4,CASTTNVTGELFF
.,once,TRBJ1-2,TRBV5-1,CASSLGDRTNYGYTF
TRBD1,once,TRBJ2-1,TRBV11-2,CASSLSPQGGTGANNEQFF
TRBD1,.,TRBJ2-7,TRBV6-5,CASRRDMGQGNEQYF
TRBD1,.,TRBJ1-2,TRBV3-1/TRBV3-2,CASSQVLGQGRGYTF
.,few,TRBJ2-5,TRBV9,CASSAMEGAQETQYF
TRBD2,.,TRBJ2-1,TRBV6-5,CASRWTSGGLNEQFF
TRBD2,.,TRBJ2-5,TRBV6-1,CASSDRGGWETQYF
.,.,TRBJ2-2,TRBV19,CASSIQNTGELFF
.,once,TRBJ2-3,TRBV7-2,CASSFLASSTDTQYF
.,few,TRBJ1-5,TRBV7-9,CASSLLFDQPQHF
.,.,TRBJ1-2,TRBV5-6,CASSPGATLDYTF
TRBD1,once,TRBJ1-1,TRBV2,CASIESDRSDTEAFF
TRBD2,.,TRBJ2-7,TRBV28,CASTSGGVYEQYF
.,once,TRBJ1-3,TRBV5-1,CASTTGNPGNTIYF
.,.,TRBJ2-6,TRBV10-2,CASSSLLGSGANVLTF
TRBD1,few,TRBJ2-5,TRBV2,CASSVLGQPQETQYF
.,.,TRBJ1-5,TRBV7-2,CASSSRGQGNQPQHF
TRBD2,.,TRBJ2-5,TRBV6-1,CASSEIGSGGHSRETQYF
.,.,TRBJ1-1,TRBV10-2,CASRTTGITEAFF
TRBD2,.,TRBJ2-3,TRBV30,CACKRLAGDTDTQYF
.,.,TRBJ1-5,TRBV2,CASSVGGVVQPQHF
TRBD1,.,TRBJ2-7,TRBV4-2,CASSQAGQFYEQYF
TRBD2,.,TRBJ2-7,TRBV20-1,CSARGGYEQYF
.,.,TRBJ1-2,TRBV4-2,CASSSIPSGTGGYTF
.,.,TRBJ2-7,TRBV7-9,CASSSQGNYEQYF
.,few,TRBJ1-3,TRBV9,CASESPGNTIYF
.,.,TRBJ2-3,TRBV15,CATSRDGRLADTQYF
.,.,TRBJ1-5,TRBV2,CASSEWGVAGQPQHF
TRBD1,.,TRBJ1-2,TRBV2,CASGSRGLYGYTF
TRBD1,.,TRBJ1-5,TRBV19,CASSEQGNQPQHF
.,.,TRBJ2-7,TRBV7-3,CASSKGTAYEQYF
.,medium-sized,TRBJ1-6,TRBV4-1,CASSQDAIGVWALHF
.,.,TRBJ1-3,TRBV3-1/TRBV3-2,CASSQAQGAGNTIYF
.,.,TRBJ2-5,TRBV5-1,CASSRTGWSLEETQYF
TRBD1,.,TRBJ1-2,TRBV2,CASSEWTGGGYGYTF
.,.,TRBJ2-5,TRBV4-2,CASSQGVARETQYF
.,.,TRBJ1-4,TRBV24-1,CATSDPTGPGEKLFF
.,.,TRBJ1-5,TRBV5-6,CASSLTESNQPQHF
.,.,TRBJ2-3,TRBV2,CASKSGTSTDTQYF
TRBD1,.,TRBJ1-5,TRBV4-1,CASSPGTENHQPQHF
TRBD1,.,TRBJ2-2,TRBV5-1,CASSGGQGLSGELFF
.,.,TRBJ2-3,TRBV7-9,CASSLGGRPDTQYF
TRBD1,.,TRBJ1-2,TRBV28,CASSFYDRGKGVGYTF
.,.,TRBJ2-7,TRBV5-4,CASSRGGKTGDLYEQYF
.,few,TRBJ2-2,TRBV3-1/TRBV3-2,CASRLDGELFF
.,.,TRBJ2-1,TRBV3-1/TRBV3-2,CASSQVINEQFF
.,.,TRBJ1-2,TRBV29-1,CSVEEPTSGFYGYTF
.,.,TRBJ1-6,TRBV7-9,CAIPGDGGINNSPLHF
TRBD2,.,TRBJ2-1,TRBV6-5,CASRLGLAGGDEQFF
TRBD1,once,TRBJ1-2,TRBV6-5,CASSLQGAQYGYTF